This T cell receptor beta chain was recovered during a study of blood T cell repertoires in COVID-19. The protocol was immunoSEQ multiplex PCR, while the TCRdb copy is restricted to in-frame clones and leaves out a portion. The sample lists about 200,000 clones; around 90% were seen once. This CDR3 is 15 amino acids long. In germline, CDR1 is KGHDR, CDR2 SFDVKD. Trimming took 6 bases from V and 0 from J, leaving 10 bases between them. The sequenced material came from PBMCs or T cells enriched from blood (not recorded which). This receptor was obtained from a woman aged 25 to 39 who had recovered from COVID-19. The chain combines TRBV24-1 with TRBJ2-2; the D gene is possibly TRBD1 (5 bases). The CDR3 sequence is CATSIAGPNTGELFF. In DNA form, the CDR3 reads TGTGCCACCAGTATCGCAGGGCCGAACACCGGGGAGCTGTTTTTT.